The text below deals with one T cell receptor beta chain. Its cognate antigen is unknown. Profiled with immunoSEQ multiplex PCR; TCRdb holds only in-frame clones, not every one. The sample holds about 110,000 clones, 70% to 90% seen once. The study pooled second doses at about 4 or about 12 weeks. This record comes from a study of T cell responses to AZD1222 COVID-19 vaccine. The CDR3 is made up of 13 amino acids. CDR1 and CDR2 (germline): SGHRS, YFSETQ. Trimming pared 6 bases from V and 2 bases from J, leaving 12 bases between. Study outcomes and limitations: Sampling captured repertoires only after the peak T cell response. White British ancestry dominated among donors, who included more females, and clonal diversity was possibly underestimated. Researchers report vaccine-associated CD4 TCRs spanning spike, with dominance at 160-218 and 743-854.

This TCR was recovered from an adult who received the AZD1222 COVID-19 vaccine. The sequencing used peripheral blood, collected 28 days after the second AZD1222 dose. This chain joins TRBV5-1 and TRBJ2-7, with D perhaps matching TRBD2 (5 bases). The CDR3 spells CASNEGSAYEQYF. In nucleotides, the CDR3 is TGCGCCAGCAATGAAGGGAGCGCCTACGAGCAGTACTTC.